This T cell receptor (beta chain) was captured by sequencing in a study of T cells in localized non-small cell lung cancer. Per germline, CDR1 MNHGY and CDR2 SAAAGT. V dropped 7 bases and J dropped 4 bases, with 25 bases sitting between them. The CDR3 extends over 18 amino acids. This clone has more than one count but fewer than ten. The method was immunoSEQ multiplex PCR; TCRdb's version includes in-frame clones alone and lacks a portion of them. Among 2,800 or so clones listed, approximately 30% were seen once. The receptor was derived from a female donor over 55 with stage II squamous cell lung carcinoma. The sample here was lung tumor tissue, taken before any cancer treatment. The genes are TRBV6-8 and TRBJ2-2; TRBD2 might be the D (6 bases). The CDR3 DNA sequence: TGTGCCAGCAACCTAATTTCGCCCCTCCTCGGGGGCACCGGGGAGCTGTTTTTT. Translating gives CASNLISPLLGGTGELFF.